Following are 13 T cell receptor beta chains from one sample sequenced in a study of blood T cell repertoires in COVID-19 (dated by TCRdb to the early 2020s). The library was prepared using the immunoSEQ multiplex PCR assay. Not all clones reach the TCRdb copy of this immuneACCESS table, which keeps in-frame sequences only. Checked studies attribute under half of the gap to unresolved V genes and leave the rest unexplained. The sample table records about 150,000 clones; around four fifths of these occur just once. Approximately 18% of the sample comes from the top ten. Source material: peripheral blood. These TCRs come from a woman aged 70-85 years who had recovered from COVID-19.

This chain links TRBV10-3 with TRBJ2-3, with TRBD2 matching over 10 bases. The V and J ends lost 0 bases and 5 bases, in that order; junction bases with no gene match: 5. This CDR3 has 16 amino acids. CDR1 is ENHRY, CDR2 SYGVKD, per germline. CDR3 amino acids: CAISESGSGRGDTQYF. In nucleotides, the CDR3 is TGTGCCATCAGTGAGTCGGGGAGCGGGAGGGGAGATACGCAGTATTTT.

This clone was counted a few times. J is TRBJ1-2 and V is TRBV27, with TRBD1 identical over 7 bases. The V gene end was trimmed by 6 bases and the J gene end by 7 bases; junction bases not matched to a gene: 8. Looked up from germline, CDR1 is MNHEY and CDR2 is SMNVEV (reference sequence). This CDR3 region has 13 residues. CDR3 DNA sequence: TGTGCCAGCAGGCGACAGGGAGGTGGTGGCTACACCTTC. The encoded protein is CASRRQGGGGYTF.

V and J are TRBV28 and TRBJ2-3, with 7 bases that match TRBD1. Germline values: CDR1 MDHEN, CDR2 SYDVKM. J gave up 6 bases and V 2 bases, and 8 bases lay outside the gene matches. CDR3 length: 15 residues. Written as DNA, the CDR3 is TGTGCCAGCAGTTTACCGGGACAGCTAGTGGATACGCAGTATTTT. Its translation: CASSLPGQLVDTQYF.

J is TRBJ1-2 and V is TRBV6-5; tentatively, D is TRBD1 (6 bases). Trimming stripped 0 bases from V and 7 bases from J, with 15 bases between. Germline V gives CDR1 MNHEY, CDR2 SVGAGI. The CDR3 sequence is 15 residues long. The CDR3 loop reads CASSYSIWPGVGYTF. The CDR3 nucleotides are TGTGCCAGCAGTTACTCGATATGGCCAGGGGTTGGCTACACCTTC.

The rearrangement links TRBV10-3 to TRBJ2-2; 7 bases are shared with TRBD1. Trimming cost V 4 bases and J 9 bases; bases outside gene matches: 26. Germline CDR1 and CDR2: ENHRY and SYGVKD. The CDR3 has 20 amino acids. The CDR3 DNA reads TGTGCCATCAGTGGCCGGACACAGGGGCAGGGGTCCGCGGTGCTGAGGGAGCTGTTTTTT. Residues: CAISGRTQGQGSAVLRELFF.

Regarding this clone: Compared with germline, one end of the junction differs, possibly owing to a read error. The rearrangement links TRBV4-2 to TRBJ1-1; 8 bases are shared with TRBD1. Germline CDR1 and CDR2: LGHNA and YNFKEQ. The CDR3 covers 16 residues. CDR3 region: CAGSQPTGEGNTEAFF. CDR3 in DNA: TGTGCCGGCAGCCAACCGACAGGGGAGGGGAACACTGAAGCTTTCTTT.

This clone was detected only a few times. The chain carries TRBV5-1 and TRBJ2-6, with TRBD1 matching 9 bases. Germline CDR1 and CDR2: SGHRS and YFSETQ. The V and J ends lost 4 bases and 0 bases, in that order; junction bases with no gene match: 5. There are 17 residues in the CDR3. The CDR3 is CASSRDRETSGANVLTF. The CDR3 DNA follows: TGCGCCAGCAGCCGGGACAGGGAAACCTCTGGGGCCAACGTCCTGACTTTC.

V is TRBV4-2 and J is TRBJ2-3, with 15 bases identical to TRBD2. CDR1 is LGHNA, CDR2 YNFKEQ, per germline. This CDR3 contains 18 residues. V shed 4 bases, J shed 1 base, and the junction held 6 bases outside the gene matches. CDR3 in DNA: TGTGCCAGCAGCCGGACTAGCGGGAGGGCCGCGGGCACAGATACGCAGTATTTT. Translated: CASSRTSGRAAGTDTQYF.

CDR3: CASNPGQLKGPQHF. In nucleotides, the CDR3 is TGTGCCAGCAACCCAGGACAGCTCAAGGGGCCCCAGCATTTT. This chain uses TRBV2 with TRBJ1-5; possible D gene TRBD1, 6 bases. The CDR3 covers 14 residues. V lost 7 bases to trimming and J lost 9 bases, with 19 bases between them. Germline CDR1 reads SNHLY; CDR2 reads FYNNEI. The full variable domain, in which reference TRBV2 and TRBJ1-5 provide the parts outside the CDR3, is EPEVTQTPSHQVTQMGQEVILRCVPISNHLYFYWYRQILGQKVEFLVSFYNNEISEKSEIFDDQFSVERPDGSNFTLKIRSTKLEDSAMYFCASNPGQLKGPQHFGDGTRLSIL.

V is TRBV5-5 and J is TRBJ2-1; D is perhaps TRBD2 (6 bases). This CDR3 comprises 15 residues. Germline CDR1 reads SGHKS; CDR2 reads YYEKEE (reference sequence). Trimming shortened V by 0 bases and J by 9 bases, and 16 bases separated the two germline ends. The CDR3 loop is CASSLALAPGAEQFF. The DNA of the CDR3 is TGTGCCAGCAGCTTGGCCCTAGCGCCCGGAGCTGAGCAGTTCTTC.

The rearrangement uses TRBV9 and TRBJ1-3; D unclear. The CDR3 covers 12 residues. V lost 3 bases to trimming and J lost 7 bases, with 8 bases between them. CDR1 is SGDLS, CDR2 YYNGEE, per germline. The CDR3 DNA is TGTGCCAGCAGCGCCGCAGCGAACACCATATATTTT. Its translation is CASSAAANTIYF.

As to this clone: The same CDR3 can be traced to other DNA sequences in this sample. The rearrangement uses TRBV7-3 and TRBJ2-7; 8 nucleotides agree with TRBD2. This CDR3 is built from 16 residues. Germline CDR1 SGHTA, CDR2 FQGTGA. Germline trimming cut 0 bases from V and 2 bases from J; bases unmatched to any gene: 6. The CDR3 loop is CASSLTSAGGTYEQYF. The DNA for the CDR3 is TGTGCCAGCAGCTTAACTTCGGCGGGGGGCACCTACGAGCAGTACTTC.

V and J are TRBV7-3 and TRBJ1-2, with D perhaps TRBD1 (5 bases). Germline V lookup: CDR1 SGHTA, CDR2 FQGTGA. The CDR3 has 15 residues. The germline V and J ends were trimmed by 5 bases and 0 bases, with 13 bases remaining between them. This CDR3 reads CASSPSGGSNYGYTF. Here the CDR3 DNA reads TGTGCCAGCAGCCCCAGCGGGGGTTCTAACTATGGCTACACCTTC.